This TCR beta chain emerged from a study of spatial heterogeneity in lung cancer. On the study more broadly: A strong correlation was found between TCR transcript counts in tumor regions and a T cell module score derived from matched bulk RNA-seq.

The time point: sample taken at primary tumor resection. The study sequenced unsorted whole RNA from tumor, nontumor lung or frozen PBMC. General study points: Intratumoral expanded alpha and beta TCR counts were found to track tumor mutation counts.

TCRdb passed the 5' RACE reads through MiXCR, listing each CDR3 protein once. The sample holds some 3,200 distinct CDR3 sequences; roughly a quarter are singletons and the top ten take less than 14%. The germline gives CDR1 SGHTA, CDR2 FQGNSA. V was shortened by 0 bases and J by 2 bases, with 11 bases between the two germline ends. The CDR3 extends over 15 amino acids. This clonotype was detected only once. Its antigen is undetermined. The source is a female donor with early-stage non-small cell lung cancer. Here the sequenced sample was lung tumor tissue, taken at surgery. The chain recombines TRBV7-2 with TRBJ2-7, with D perhaps TRBD1 or TRBD2 (5 bases each). The CDR3 bases are TGTGCCAGCAGCTTAGCCGGGACGGGGACCTACGAGCAGTACTTC. Its translation is CASSLAGTGTYEQYF.